The 14 T cell receptor beta chains listed next were all sequenced from one sample in a study of identical twins. TCRdb independently ran MiXCR on the 5' RACE reads; one entry per CDR3 protein. This repertoire shows roughly 250,000 distinct CDR3 sequences, over 12% found once; its top ten account for 8.8%. Sequencing used memory (CD45RO+) T cells sorted from blood. These TCRs come from a woman younger than 30 in good health.

This clonotype was seen a handful of times. This chain joins TRBV7-8 and TRBJ2-5; D gene unclear. This CDR3 is built from 15 residues. CDR1 and CDR2 from the germline V gene are SGHVS and FQNEAQ. Trimming left V 4 bases short and J 4 bases short, with 16 bases between. CDR3 amino acids: CASSSHPSSVETQYF. The CDR3 coding sequence is TGTGCCAGCAGCTCTCACCCCTCCAGCGTAGAGACCCAGTACTTC.

The table lists this clonotype with a few counts. This chain uses TRBV11-2 with TRBJ1-3; 7 bases align to TRBD1. This CDR3 comprises 14 residues. After removal of 5 bases from V and 2 bases from J, the junction contained 3 bases not matched to a gene. CDR1 and CDR2 (germline): SGHAT, FQNNGV. In DNA, the CDR3 is TGTGCCAGCAGCCAACAGGGGACTGGAAACACCATATATTTT. Protein product: CASSQQGTGNTIYF. Drawing the rest from reference TRBV11-2 and TRBJ1-3, the complete variable domain is EAGVAQSPRYKIIEKRQSVAFWCNPISGHATLYWYQQILGQGPKLLIQFQNNGVVDDSQLPKDRFSAERLKGVDSTLKIQPAKLEDSAVYLCASSQQGTGNTIYFGEGSWLTVV.

CDR3 region: CASSFWSGSHYEQYF. The CDR3 DNA is TGTGCCAGCAGCTTTTGGAGCGGGAGTCACTACGAGCAGTACTTC. This rearrangement joins TRBV5-6 to TRBJ2-7, with 8 nucleotides matching TRBD2. The CDR3 runs 15 residues. Germline V lookup: CDR1 SGHDT, CDR2 YYEEEE. V shed 2 bases, J shed 3 bases, and the junction held 7 bases outside the gene matches.

The chain combines TRBV7-9 with TRBJ1-2; 7 positions agree with TRBD1. Unmatched junction bases numbered 7, after V lost 6 bases and J lost 6 bases. The CDR3 has 13 amino acids. CDR1 is SEHNR and CDR2 is FQNEAQ in the germline V gene (reference sequence). This chain's CDR3 is CASRIQGEDGYTF. The CDR3, as DNA: TGTGCCAGCAGGATTCAGGGGGAAGATGGCTACACCTTC.

This clonotype has a handful of counts. The CDR3 DNA sequence: TGTGCCAGCAGTCCCCTTACGGGAGAGCCCTACGAGCAGTACTTC. It translates to CASSPLTGEPYEQYF. The gene calls are TRBV27 and TRBJ2-7, with a tentative D call TRBD2 (6 bases). The germline V and J ends were trimmed by 5 bases and 2 bases, with 16 bases remaining between them. Germline loops: CDR1 MNHEY, CDR2 SMNVEV (reference sequence). There are 15 residues in the CDR3.

The rearrangement joins TRBV18 to TRBJ1-1; D unclear. The CDR3 is made up of 14 amino acids. Per the germline V gene, CDR1 is KGHSH and CDR2 is LQKENI. V dropped 3 bases and J dropped 1 base, with 9 bases sitting between them. The CDR3 is CASSPEQGNTEAFF. CDR3 DNA sequence: TGTGCCAGCTCACCCGAACAAGGGAACACTGAAGCTTTCTTT.

The genes are TRBV7-9 and TRBJ2-6; no firm D call. Germline V lookup: CDR1 SEHNR, CDR2 FQNEAQ (reference sequence). The germline V and J ends were trimmed by 1 base and 3 bases, with 7 bases remaining between them. This CDR3 is 15 amino acids long. The CDR3, as DNA: TGTGCCAGCAGCTTAGAAACTGGTGGGGCCAACGTCCTGACTTTC. It yields the protein CASSLETGGANVLTF.

This sequence joins TRBV5-1 and TRBJ2-3, with TRBD2 identical over 10 bases. This CDR3 has 15 residues. With V trimmed by 6 bases and J by 5 bases, 9 bases remained unmatched. Germline V gene data show CDR1 as SGHRS and CDR2 as YFSETQ. This CDR3 reads CASTRVAGGQDTQYF. The CDR3 nucleotides are TGCGCCAGCACCCGGGTAGCGGGGGGACAAGATACGCAGTATTTT.

This clonotype has more than one count but fewer than ten. V and J are TRBV3-1 and TRBJ1-1; D is unclear. V was cut by 0 bases and J by 6 bases, with 5 bases left in between. The CDR3 is made up of 12 amino acids. Germline-derived CDR1 and CDR2 are LGHDT and YNNKEL (reference sequence). DNA of the CDR3: TGTGCCAGCAGCCAAGATCGAGCTGAAGCTTTCTTT. Translation gives CASSQDRAEAFF.

The rearrangement joins TRBV7-2 to TRBJ2-5; TRBD2 matches at 12 bases. J gave up 4 bases and V 0 bases, and 3 bases lay outside the gene matches. CDR3 size: 16 residues. Germline V lookup: CDR1 SGHTA, CDR2 FQGNSA. CDR3 bases: TGTGCCAGCAGCTTAGCGACTAGCGGGAGAAGAGAGACCCAGTACTTC. Protein sequence: CASSLATSGRRETQYF.

In its sample, this clonotype was seen a few times. The rearrangement uses TRBV4-3 and TRBJ2-1; the D is unclear. The CDR3 contains 11 residues. With 5 bases removed from V and 5 bases from J, the gap between germline ends came to 4 bases. CDR1 is LGHNA, CDR2 YSLEER, per germline. CDR3 sequence (DNA): TGCGCCAGCAGCGCTCACAATGAGCAGTTCTTC. It encodes CASSAHNEQFF.

This clonotype was counted ten times or more. The chain combines TRBV7-8 with TRBJ2-5; 7 bases agree with TRBD1. CDR3 size: 15 residues. Germline CDR1 SGHVS, CDR2 FQNEAQ. The ends lost 1 base at V and 5 bases at J; junction bases unmatched: 7. CDR3 nucleotide sequence: TGTGCCAGCAGCTTAGGAGACAGGGTGCGGGAGACCCAGTACTTC. Amino acid sequence: CASSLGDRVRETQYF. The full variable domain, with the rest looked up from reference TRBV7-8 and TRBJ2-5, is GAGVSQSPRYKVAKRGQDVALRCDPISGHVSLFWYQQALGQGPEFLTYFQNEAQLDKSGLPSDRFFAERPEGSVSTLKIQRTQQEDSAVYLCASSLGDRVRETQYFGPGTRLLVL.

The chain joins TRBV29-1 to TRBJ1-2, with TRBD1 as a possible D gene (5 bases). Germline V gene data show CDR1 as SQVTM and CDR2 as ANQGSEA. The CDR3 runs 15 residues. Trimming took 4 bases from V and 3 from J, leaving 18 bases between them. CDR3 in amino acids: CSVGNPGPEYYGYTF. CDR3 nucleotides: TGCAGCGTTGGGAACCCGGGACCGGAATACTATGGCTACACCTTC.

This clonotype was seen more than once but under ten times. This chain joins TRBV6-1 and TRBJ1-1, with TRBD1 as a possible D gene (5 bases). V lost 7 bases, J lost 0 bases, and 18 bases lay in between. The germline gives CDR1 MNHNS, CDR2 SASEGT. This CDR3 is built from 16 residues. In nucleotides, the CDR3 is TGTGCCAGCAATATCGGGACCTTTACCATGAACACTGAAGCTTTCTTT. Translated, it gives CASNIGTFTMNTEAFF.